The 26 T cell receptor beta chains below come from one sample, sequenced in a study of T cells after yellow fever vaccination. A single record per CDR3 protein comes from TCRdb applying MiXCR to the 5' RACE reads. The top ten hold under 15% of the sample, which has 500,000 to 650,000 distinct CDR3 sequences, 9% to 15% seen once. The sample consisted of PBMCs, taken on the day of the yellow fever booster vaccination. These receptors were taken from a man aged 25 to 40 who received the YFV17D yellow fever vaccine.

This clonotype has just a few counts. V is TRBV6-5 and J is TRBJ2-7; D not resolved. The germline V and J ends were trimmed by 6 bases and 6 bases, with 9 bases remaining between them. The CDR3 is made up of 11 amino acids. Per the germline V gene, CDR1 is MNHEY and CDR2 is SVGAGI. The CDR3, as DNA: TGTGCCAGCAGCCATGGGTCCGAGCAGTACTTC. It codes for CASSHGSEQYF.

This clonotype was picked up a small number of times. The chain recombines TRBV6-6 with TRBJ2-5, with D uncertain. V dropped 2 bases and J dropped 4 bases, with 8 bases sitting between them. Germline assignment: CDR1 MNHNY and CDR2 SVGAGI (reference sequence). This CDR3 region has 13 residues. CDR3 nucleotides: TGTGCCAGCAGTTACGGTGGCGGAGAGACCCAGTACTTC. Its protein product is CASSYGGGETQYF.

This clonotype was seen a few times. The rearrangement links TRBV12-3 or TRBV12-4 to TRBJ2-2, with TRBD1 identical over 7 bases. The CDR3 covers 14 residues. V lost 5 bases and J lost 4; bases outside the gene matches: 4. CDR3 sequence (DNA): TGTGCCAGCAGTCCAGGGACAGCCACCGGGGAGCTGTTTTTT. Protein product: CASSPGTATGELFF.

A few counts support this clonotype. V is TRBV7-2 and J is TRBJ2-7; D perhaps matches TRBD1 (6 bases). This CDR3 contains 13 residues. V lost 4 bases and J 3 bases, leaving 10 bases between the germline ends. From germline, CDR1 is SGHTA and CDR2 FQGNSA. CDR3 region: CASSSRTDYEQYF. The CDR3 DNA is TGTGCCAGCAGCTCACGGACAGACTACGAGCAGTACTTC.

The rearrangement uses TRBV29-1 and TRBJ2-5; D uncertain. The CDR3 totals 13 residues. The germline CDR1 and CDR2 sequences are SQVTM and ANQGSEA. V lost 3 bases and J lost 0, with 8 bases in between. The CDR3 loop reads CSVDGTDQETQYF. Here the CDR3 DNA reads TGCAGCGTTGACGGCACAGACCAAGAGACCCAGTACTTC.

The table lists this clonotype with a few counts. The CDR3 sequence: CASSYLLGGNEQFF. The CDR3 nucleotides read TGTGCCAGCAGTTATTTATTAGGGGGGAATGAGCAGTTCTTC. The genes are TRBV6-5 and TRBJ2-1, with D perhaps TRBD1 or TRBD2 (6 bases each). CDR1 is MNHEY, CDR2 SVGAGI, per germline. The CDR3 is 14 residues long. V dropped 3 bases and J dropped 7 bases, with 13 bases sitting between them.

This chain connects TRBV12-3 or TRBV12-4 to TRBJ2-7; D remains unclear. The V gene lost 3 bases and the J gene lost 3 bases, with 9 bases spanning the gap. This CDR3 contains 13 residues. The CDR3 here is CASSLWQVYEQYF. In nucleotides, the CDR3 is TGTGCCAGCAGTTTGTGGCAGGTCTACGAGCAGTACTTC.

The J gene is TRBJ2-1, the V gene TRBV28, with 9 bases identical to TRBD1. CDR1 and CDR2 (germline): MDHEN, SYDVKM. Trimming cost V 0 bases and J 2 bases; bases outside gene matches: 14. The CDR3 is 20 residues long. The DNA of the CDR3 is TGTGCCAGCAGTTTATGGGGGACCATAGGGGGACAGGGCACCTACAATGAGCAGTTCTTC. Residues: CASSLWGTIGGQGTYNEQFF. The entire variable domain, with the rest obtained from reference TRBV28 and TRBJ2-1, is as follows: DVKVTQSSRYLVKRTGEKVFLECVQDMDHENMFWYRQDPGLGLRLIYFSYDVKMKEKGDIPEGYSVSREKKERFSLILESASTNQTSMYLCASSLWGTIGGQGTYNEQFFGPGTRLTVL.

The chain combines TRBV9 with TRBJ1-5; D not resolved. The CDR3 totals 13 residues. Germline CDR1 is SGDLS and CDR2 is YYNGEE. Trimming removed 2 bases from V and 7 bases from J, with 10 bases in between. The chain's CDR3 is CASSVGSGQPQHF. CDR3 nucleotides: TGTGCCAGCAGCGTGGGAAGCGGGCAGCCCCAGCATTTT.

This rearrangement joins TRBV3-1 to TRBJ2-3, with 8 bases aligning to TRBD2. Germline V gene data show CDR1 as LGHDT and CDR2 as YNNKEL (reference sequence). With V trimmed by 2 bases and J by 4 bases, 5 bases remained unmatched. CDR3 size: 15 residues. For the CDR3, the DNA is TGTGCCAGCAGCCAACCGGGAGGGAGGGCAGATACGCAGTATTTT. Translating gives CASSQPGGRADTQYF.

This clonotype was seen more than once but under ten times. The chain employs TRBV20-1 and TRBJ2-1; TRBD1 is a possible D gene (6 bases). The CDR3 runs to 14 residues. Germline V CDR1 and CDR2: DFQATT, SNEGSKA (reference sequence). V shed 6 bases and J shed 0 bases, with 12 bases lying between them. The chain's CDR3 is CSATGHHSYNEQFF. The DNA for the CDR3 is TGCAGTGCAACGGGACACCACTCCTACAATGAGCAGTTCTTC.

The rearrangement links TRBV27 to TRBJ1-6, with D possibly matching TRBD1 (6 bases). The CDR3 contains 15 residues. The germline gives CDR1 MNHEY, CDR2 SMNVEV (reference sequence). Trimming left V 5 bases short and J 9 bases short, with 17 bases between. The CDR3 loop is CASSLRQDRGSPLHF. CDR3 DNA sequence: TGTGCCAGCAGTCTACGACAGGATAGAGGTTCACCCCTCCACTTT.

V gene TRBV27 combines with J gene TRBJ2-6; 7 bases are a match to TRBD1. There are 16 residues in the CDR3. The trim removed 1 base at V and 3 bases at J, leaving 3 bases unmatched. The germline V gene has CDR1 MNHEY and CDR2 SMNVEV (reference sequence). The CDR3 sequence: CASSLFRTGGANVLTF. The DNA for the CDR3 is TGTGCCAGCAGTTTATTCCGGACAGGTGGGGCCAACGTCCTGACTTTC.

This clonotype was seen ten or more times. The chain uses TRBV24-1 and TRBJ2-1; no firm D call. CDR1 and CDR2 from the germline V gene are KGHDR and SFDVKD. This CDR3 is built from 12 residues. Trimming pared 2 bases from V and 7 bases from J, leaving 5 bases between. CDR3 bases: TGTGCCACCAGTGATTGGAAGAATGAGCAGTTCTTC. Residues: CATSDWKNEQFF.

This clonotype was picked up a small number of times. CDR3 protein: CASSLITGGEQFF. CDR3 nucleotides: TGTGCCAGCAGCCTGATTACGGGAGGTGAGCAGTTCTTC. V usage is TRBV7-3 and J usage is TRBJ2-1; the match to TRBD2 covers 7 bases. The CDR3 spans 13 residues. CDR1 and CDR2 from the germline V gene are SGHTA and FQGTGA. V lost 5 bases, J lost 9 bases, and 7 bases stayed unmatched.

V gene TRBV18 combines with J gene TRBJ2-7, with a tentative D call TRBD1 (6 bases). There are 13 residues in the CDR3. Looked up from germline, CDR1 is KGHSH and CDR2 is LQKENI. V was clipped by 4 bases and J by 7 bases, with 14 bases between them. CDR3 sequence reads: CASSLAQGWEQYF. CDR3 in DNA: TGTGCCAGCTCACTGGCACAGGGCTGGGAGCAGTACTTC.

This rearrangement joins TRBV5-1 to TRBJ2-5; the D gene could be TRBD1 or TRBD2 (5 bases each). CDR3 size: 13 residues. Germline CDR1 is SGHRS and CDR2 is YFSETQ. Deletions cut 3 bases from V and 5 bases from J, with 11 bases between. CDR3 bases: TGCGCCAGCAGCTGGGACGTTCGGGAGACCCAGTACTTC. Translation: CASSWDVRETQYF.

In nucleotides, the CDR3 is TGTGCCAGTAGTATATCCGGGACAGAGCTTAATACGCAGTATTTT. The encoded protein is CASSISGTELNTQYF. The chain employs TRBV19 and TRBJ2-3; 7 bases are shared with TRBD1. CDR3 length equals 15 residues. Germline CDR1 is LNHDA and CDR2 is SQIVND (reference sequence). V dropped 2 bases and J dropped 7; count of bases not matched to a gene: 9.

This clonotype was seen a few times. For the CDR3, the DNA is TGTGCCAGCAGCTTAGAAAACAGGGGTCAGCCCCAGCATTTT. Translating gives CASSLENRGQPQHF. The chain is built from TRBV7-2 and TRBJ1-5, with 7 bases that match TRBD1. There are 14 residues in the CDR3. Germline CDR1 is SGHTA and CDR2 is FQGNSA. V lost 1 base and J lost 6; bases outside the gene matches: 3.

The rearrangement links TRBV5-1 to TRBJ2-3; a possible D gene is TRBD1 (5 bases). The CDR3 spans 14 residues. The V and J ends lost 6 bases and 5 bases respectively, with 16 bases between them. Germline loops: CDR1 SGHRS, CDR2 YFSETQ. The CDR3 reads CASKKQDPKDTQYF. CDR3 DNA: TGCGCCAGCAAAAAACAGGACCCAAAAGATACGCAGTATTTT.

The V call is TRBV12-3 or TRBV12-4, the J call TRBJ2-1; D possibly corresponds to TRBD2 (5 bases). Trimming shortened V by 1 base and J by 11 bases, and 6 bases separated the two germline ends. The CDR3 covers 11 residues. CDR3 nucleotide sequence: TGTGCCAGCAGTTTAGGGACTCAGCAGTTCTTC. Translation gives CASSLGTQQFF.

This clonotype was counted a few times. This chain uses TRBV7-3 with TRBJ2-1; D might be TRBD2 (5 bases). Looked up from germline, CDR1 is SGHTA and CDR2 is FQGTGA. The CDR3 runs to 16 residues. Trimming cost V 2 bases and J 3 bases, with 14 bases left between them. The chain's CDR3 is CASSLGTGGLYNEQFF. The CDR3 DNA follows: TGTGCCAGCAGCTTAGGTACCGGAGGCCTCTACAATGAGCAGTTCTTC.

CDR3 in DNA: TGTGCCAGCAGTTACGTACTACGGGACAGGGTCCGCGAGCAGTACTTC. Translated, it gives CASSYVLRDRVREQYF. V and J are TRBV6-5 and TRBJ2-7; 9 bases line up with TRBD1. J gave up 6 bases and V 2 bases, and 11 bases lay outside the gene matches. The CDR3 is 16 amino acids. Germline CDR1 and CDR2: MNHEY and SVGAGI.

The V call is TRBV7-2, the J call TRBJ2-7; TRBD1 matches at 8 bases. The CDR3 is 15 amino acids. Trimming cost V 5 bases and J 3 bases; bases outside gene matches: 9. Germline-derived CDR1 and CDR2 are SGHTA and FQGNSA. CDR3 nucleotides: TGTGCCAGCAGCGCCGGGACAGGAGTTTTCTACGAGCAGTACTTC. It is translated as CASSAGTGVFYEQYF. Full variable domain (remainder filled in from reference TRBV7-2 and TRBJ2-7): GAGVSQSPSNKVTEKGKDVELRCDPISGHTALYWYRQSLGQGLEFLIYFQGNSAPDKSGLPSDRFSAERTGGSVSTLTIQRTQQEDSAVYLCASSAGTGVFYEQYFGPGTRLTVT.

At least ten counts were recorded for this clonotype. V is TRBV20-1 and J is TRBJ2-4; D gene unclear. Germline CDR1 DFQATT, CDR2 SNEGSKA (reference sequence). This CDR3 contains 12 residues. Trimming stripped 4 bases from V and 1 base from J, with 5 bases between. CDR3 sequence (DNA): TGCAGTGCTATTGAGGCCAAAAACATTCAGTACTTC. It yields the protein CSAIEAKNIQYF.

The table lists this clonotype with a few counts. This chain links TRBV6-5 with TRBJ2-2, with TRBD1 matching 11 bases. The CDR3 contains 16 residues. The germline V gene has CDR1 MNHEY and CDR2 SVGAGI. With 2 bases clipped from V and 4 bases from J, the junction kept 3 bases outside the gene matches. The CDR3, as DNA: TGTGCCAGCAGTTACGCGGGACAGGGGGTCACCGGGGAGCTGTTTTTT. Translation: CASSYAGQGVTGELFF.